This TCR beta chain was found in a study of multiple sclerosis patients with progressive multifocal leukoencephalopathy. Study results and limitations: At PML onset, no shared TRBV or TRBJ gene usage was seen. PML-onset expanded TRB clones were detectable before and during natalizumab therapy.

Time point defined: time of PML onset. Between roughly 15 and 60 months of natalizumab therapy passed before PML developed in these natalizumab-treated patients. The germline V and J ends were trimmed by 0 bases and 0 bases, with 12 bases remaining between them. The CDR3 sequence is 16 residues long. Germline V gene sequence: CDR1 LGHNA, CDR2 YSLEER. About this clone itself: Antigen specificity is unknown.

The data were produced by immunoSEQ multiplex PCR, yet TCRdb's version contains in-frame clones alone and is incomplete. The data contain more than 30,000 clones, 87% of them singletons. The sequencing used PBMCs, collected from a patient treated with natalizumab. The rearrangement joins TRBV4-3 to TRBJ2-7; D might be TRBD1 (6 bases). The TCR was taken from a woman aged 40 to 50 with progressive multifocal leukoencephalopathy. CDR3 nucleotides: TGCGCCAGCAGCCAAGATAGGAGCAGGGGCTCCTACGAGCAGTACTTC. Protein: CASSQDRSRGSYEQYF.